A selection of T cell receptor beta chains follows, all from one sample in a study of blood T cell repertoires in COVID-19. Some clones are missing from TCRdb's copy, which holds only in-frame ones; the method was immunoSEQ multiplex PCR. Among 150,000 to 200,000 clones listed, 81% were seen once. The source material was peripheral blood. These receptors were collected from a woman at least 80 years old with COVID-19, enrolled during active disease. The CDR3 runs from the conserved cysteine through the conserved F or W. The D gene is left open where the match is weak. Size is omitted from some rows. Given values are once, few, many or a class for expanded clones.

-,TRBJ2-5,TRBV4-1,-,CASSQDTGQETQYF,TGCGCCAGCAGCCAAGATACAGGGCAAGAGACCCAGTACTTC
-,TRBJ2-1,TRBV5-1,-,CASSLALDRPNEQFF,TGCGCCAGCAGCTTGGCCCTCGACAGGCCCAATGAGCAGTTCTTC
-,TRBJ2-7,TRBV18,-,CASSPQAGYEQYF,TGTGCCAGCTCACCACAGGCAGGGTACGAGCAGTACTTC
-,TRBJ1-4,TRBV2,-,CASNPEAGKGEKLFF,TGTGCCAGCAACCCAGAGGCAGGGAAGGGAGAAAAACTGTTTTTT
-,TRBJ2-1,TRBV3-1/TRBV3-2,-,CASSPLTGSYNEQFF,TGTGCCAGCAGCCCTTTGACAGGATCCTACAATGAGCAGTTCTTC
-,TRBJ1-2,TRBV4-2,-,CASSQGDFGYGYTF,TGTGCCAGCAGCCAGGGGGACTTCGGCTATGGCTACACCTTC
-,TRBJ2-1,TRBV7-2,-,CASSLGPAGFSYNEQFF,TGTGCCAGCAGCTTAGGGCCTGCGGGGTTCTCCTACAATGAGCAGTTCTTC
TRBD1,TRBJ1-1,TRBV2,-,CASRGDSLEAFF,TGTGCCAGCAGGGGGGACAGCCTTGAAGCTTTCTTT
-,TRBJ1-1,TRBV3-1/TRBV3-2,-,CASSSLGEEAFF,TGTGCCAGCTCGTCCCTCGGGGAGGAGGCTTTCTTT
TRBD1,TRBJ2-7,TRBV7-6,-,CASSLGTGSAYEQYF,TGTGCCAGCAGCCTAGGGACAGGGTCTGCCTACGAGCAGTACTTC
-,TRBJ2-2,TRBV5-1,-,CASSLGAGGTGELFF,TGCGCCAGCAGCTTGGGGGCCGGGGGCACCGGGGAGCTGTTTTTT
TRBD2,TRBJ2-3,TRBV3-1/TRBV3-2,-,CASSQPAGEFHTQYF,TGTGCCAGCAGCCAACCAGCGGGAGAGTTCCATACGCAGTATTTT
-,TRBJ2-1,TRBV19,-,CASSIWQGSYNEQFF,TGTGCCAGTAGTATCTGGCAGGGCTCCTACAATGAGCAGTTCTTC
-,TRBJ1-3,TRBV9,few,CASSVVPGSGNTIYF,TGTGCCAGCAGCGTAGTTCCGGGGAGTGGAAACACCATATATTTT
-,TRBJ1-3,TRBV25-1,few,CATSVSGNTIYF,TGCGCCACTTCGGTCTCTGGAAACACCATATATTTT
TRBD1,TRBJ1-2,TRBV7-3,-,CASSGGQGNYGYTF,TGTGCCAGCAGCGGGGGACAGGGAAACTATGGCTACACCTTC
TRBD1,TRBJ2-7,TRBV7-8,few,CASSPPGTGEGF,TGTGCCAGCAGCCCCCCGGGGACAGGGGAGGGATTC
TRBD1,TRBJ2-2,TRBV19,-,CASSIRTGSLFF,TGTGCCAGTAGTATAAGGACAGGCTCTCTGTTTTTT
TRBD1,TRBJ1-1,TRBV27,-,CASSFGTGAMKNTEAFF,TGTGCCAGCAGTTTCGGGACAGGGGCGATGAAAAACACTGAAGCTTTCTTT
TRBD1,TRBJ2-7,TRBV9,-,CASSVAAQGIYEQYF,TGTGCCAGCAGCGTAGCGGCACAGGGGATCTACGAGCAGTACTTC
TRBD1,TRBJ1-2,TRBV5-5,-,CASSLGDRGPYTYGYTF,TGTGCCAGCAGCTTGGGGGACAGGGGGCCTTATACCTATGGCTACACCTTC
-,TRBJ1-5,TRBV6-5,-,CASRSLAGPQHF,TGTGCCAGCAGGTCCTTAGCCGGGCCCCAGCATTTT
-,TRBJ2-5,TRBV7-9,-,CASSKPGTLQETQYF,TGTGCCAGCAGCAAACCCGGGACTCTCCAAGAGACCCAGTACTTC
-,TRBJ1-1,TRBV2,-,CASSPPDRNTEAFF,TGTGCCAGCAGCCCCCCCGACAGGAACACTGAAGCTTTCTTT
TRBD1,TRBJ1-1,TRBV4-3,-,CASSLTGATEAFF,TGCGCCAGCAGCCTGACAGGGGCCACTGAAGCTTTCTTT
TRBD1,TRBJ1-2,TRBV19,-,CASSISRDRGYGYTF,TGTGCCAGTAGTATTTCTCGCGACAGGGGCTATGGCTACACCTTC
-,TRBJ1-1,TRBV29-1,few,CSVNRPPGDTEAFF,TGCAGCGTTAATCGGCCCCCGGGGGACACTGAAGCTTTCTTT
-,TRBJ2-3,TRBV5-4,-,CASSWGEDTQYF,TGTGCCAGCAGCTGGGGGGAAGATACGCAGTATTTT
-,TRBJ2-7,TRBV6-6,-,CASTEGTNDGYEQYF,TGTGCCAGCACCGAAGGGACAAACGACGGCTACGAGCAGTACTTC